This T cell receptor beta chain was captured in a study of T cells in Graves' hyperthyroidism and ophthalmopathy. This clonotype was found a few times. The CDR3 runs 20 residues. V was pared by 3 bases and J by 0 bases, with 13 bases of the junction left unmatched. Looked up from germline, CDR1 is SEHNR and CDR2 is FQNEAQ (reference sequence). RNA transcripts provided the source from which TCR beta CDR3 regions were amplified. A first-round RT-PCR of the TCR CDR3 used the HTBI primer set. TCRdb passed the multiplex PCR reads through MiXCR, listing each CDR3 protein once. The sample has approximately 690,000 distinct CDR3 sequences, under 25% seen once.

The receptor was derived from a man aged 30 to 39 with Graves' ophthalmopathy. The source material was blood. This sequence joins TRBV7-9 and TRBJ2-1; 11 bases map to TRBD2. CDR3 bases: TGTGCCAGCAGCTTTGTGTCGCTAGCGGGAGGCCAGAGCTCCTACAATGAGCAGTTCTTC. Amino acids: CASSFVSLAGGQSSYNEQFF.